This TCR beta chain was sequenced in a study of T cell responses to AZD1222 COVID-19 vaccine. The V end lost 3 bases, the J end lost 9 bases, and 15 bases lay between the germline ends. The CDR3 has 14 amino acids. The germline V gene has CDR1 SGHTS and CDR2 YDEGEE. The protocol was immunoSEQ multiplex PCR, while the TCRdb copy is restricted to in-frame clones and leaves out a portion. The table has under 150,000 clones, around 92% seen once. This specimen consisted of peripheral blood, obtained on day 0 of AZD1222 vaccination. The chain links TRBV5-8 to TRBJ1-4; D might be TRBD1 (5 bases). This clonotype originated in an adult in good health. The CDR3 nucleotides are TGTGCCAGCAGCTCCCCGTGGGGGGGAAAAAAACTGTTTTTT. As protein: CASSSPWGGKKLFF.